The 27 T cell receptor beta chains reported below all come from one sample, sequenced in a study of T-cell memory formation after mild COVID-19. From the 5' RACE reads, TCRdb called clonotypes with MiXCR, one entry per CDR3 protein. The repertoire holds about 420,000 distinct CDR3 sequences, with 23% as singletons. The specimen sequenced was PBMCs or a T cell subset sorted from them (not recorded which). The receptors were gathered from an adult woman who had mild COVID-19 (a few samples of this study predate the infection). Cell type and time point are not known.

The rearrangement uses TRBV6-5 and TRBJ1-2, with 9 bases matching TRBD1. This CDR3 has 14 residues. V gave up 5 bases and J gave up 4 bases; unmatched junction bases: 5. Germline V gives CDR1 MNHEY, CDR2 SVGAGI. This CDR3 is CASSGQGQLYGYTF. DNA of the CDR3: TGTGCCAGCAGTGGACAGGGGCAACTCTATGGCTACACCTTC.

J is TRBJ2-4 and V is TRBV4-1, with TRBD1 matching over 10 bases. The V and J ends lost 1 base and 0 bases, in that order; junction bases with no gene match: 9. The germline CDR1 and CDR2 sequences are MGHRA and YSYEKL. CDR3 length: 19 residues. The CDR3 reads CASSQVPRTGGLAKNIQYF. CDR3 DNA sequence: TGCGCCAGCAGCCAAGTTCCGAGGACAGGGGGATTAGCCAAAAACATTCAGTACTTC.

This clonotype was picked up a small number of times. The J gene is TRBJ1-1, the V gene TRBV7-9, with D perhaps matching TRBD1 (6 bases). In germline, CDR1 is SEHNR, CDR2 FQNEAQ (reference sequence). This CDR3 comprises 14 residues. V was cut by 3 bases and J by 5 bases, with 13 bases left in between. CDR3: CASSFAGARTEAFF. The CDR3 nucleotides read TGTGCCAGCAGCTTTGCAGGGGCAAGGACTGAAGCTTTCTTT.

This clonotype was detected only a few times. The CDR3 DNA reads TGTGCCAGCAGTACTGGGACACCCAGTAGGCAGTACTTC. This sequence encodes CASSTGTPSRQYF. The genes are TRBV27 and TRBJ2-7; a weak D match, TRBD1 (6 bases). In germline, CDR1 is MNHEY, CDR2 SMNVEV (reference sequence). The CDR3 extends over 13 amino acids. V lost 5 bases and J 9 bases, leaving 17 bases between the germline ends.

The chain recombines TRBV14 with TRBJ2-7; tentatively, D is TRBD1 (6 bases). From germline, CDR1 is SGHDN and CDR2 FVKESK. The CDR3 has 15 residues. Trimming removed 4 bases from V and 0 bases from J, with 13 bases in between. CDR3 loop: CASSLLGDTSYEQYF. Written as DNA, the CDR3 is TGTGCCAGCAGCCTACTTGGGGACACCTCCTACGAGCAGTACTTC.

The V and J genes are TRBV20-1 and TRBJ2-1; 11 nucleotides agree with TRBD2. CDR3 length: 13 amino acids. The germline V gene has CDR1 DFQATT and CDR2 SNEGSKA (reference sequence). Trimming removed 7 bases from V and 6 bases from J; junction bases left unmatched: 5. CDR3 in amino acids: CSGHLAGGNEQFF. In nucleotides, the CDR3 is TGCAGTGGCCACCTAGCGGGGGGCAATGAGCAGTTCTTC.

In DNA, the CDR3 is TGTGCCACCCGGGATAGCGCGGGGAACAATGAGCAGTTCTTC. Translation gives CATRDSAGNNEQFF. The chain links TRBV24-1 to TRBJ2-1; D perhaps matches TRBD2 (6 bases). The ends were cut back, 9 bases at V and 5 bases at J, with 16 bases in the middle. CDR3 length: 14 residues. Germline CDR1 KGHDR, CDR2 SFDVKD.

This clonotype showed up just a few times. The chain carries TRBV2 and TRBJ1-4, with a possible D match to TRBD1 (6 bases). CDR3 length: 15 amino acids. Looked up from germline, CDR1 is SNHLY and CDR2 is FYNNEI. Trimming stripped 4 bases from V and 0 bases from J, with 9 bases between. CDR3 DNA sequence: TGTGCCAGCAGTGGCGGGGGCCCAACTAATGAAAAACTGTTTTTT. Translation: CASSGGGPTNEKLFF.

V and J are TRBV5-1 and TRBJ2-1; TRBD2 aligns across 13 bases. This CDR3 has 15 amino acids. Germline CDR1 reads SGHRS; CDR2 reads YFSETQ. Losses at the gene ends were 4 bases for V and 4 bases for J; bases not matched to a gene: 2. In DNA, the CDR3 is TGCGCCAGCAGCGGGACTAGCGGGGCTTACAATGAGCAGTTCTTC. Translation gives CASSGTSGAYNEQFF.

V is TRBV12-3 or TRBV12-4 and J is TRBJ2-1; D remains ambiguous. Trimming removed 5 bases from V and 4 bases from J, with 9 bases in between. The CDR3 extends over 13 amino acids. In DNA form, the CDR3 reads TGTGCCAGCAGTCCCCGATGGTACAATGAGCAGTTCTTC. Translated, it gives CASSPRWYNEQFF.

In this sample, this clonotype turned up a few times. The chain employs TRBV2 and TRBJ2-7, with 8 nucleotides matching TRBD1. The CDR3 contains 14 residues. J was trimmed by 3 bases and V by 7 bases; bases with no gene match: 8. Germline CDR1 and CDR2: SNHLY and FYNNEI. The CDR3 loop is CASTRTGRRYEQYF. The CDR3 DNA reads as TGTGCCAGCACCCGGACAGGGAGGCGCTACGAGCAGTACTTC.

This clonotype was observed a few times. The V and J genes are TRBV20-1 and TRBJ2-3; D is ambiguous. Per the germline V gene, CDR1 is DFQATT and CDR2 is SNEGSKA (reference sequence). The CDR3 length is 12 residues. V lost 3 bases, J lost 6 bases, and 10 bases lay in between. The CDR3 protein is CSASRPTDTQYF. In DNA, the CDR3 is TGCAGTGCTAGTCGACCCACGGATACGCAGTATTTT.

CDR3 DNA: TGTGCCAGCAGCCTAGACAGGGGAGGAGAGACCCAGTACTTC. Translation gives CASSLDRGGETQYF. This chain uses TRBV6-1 with TRBJ2-5; TRBD1 agrees at 8 bases. Germline trimming cut 6 bases from V and 4 bases from J; bases unmatched to any gene: 7. The CDR3 is 14 residues long. CDR1 and CDR2 (germline): MNHNS, SASEGT.

This CDR3 is CASREGTGNTEAFF. CDR3 bases: TGTGCCAGCCGGGAGGGGACGGGGAACACTGAAGCTTTCTTT. The chain has TRBV7-9 and TRBJ1-1; D might be TRBD1 (5 bases). Trimming stripped 8 bases from V and 1 base from J, with 14 bases between. CDR1 is SEHNR and CDR2 is FQNEAQ in the germline V gene (reference sequence). CDR3 size: 14 residues.

The chain has TRBV4-1 and TRBJ1-2; TRBD1 aligns across 7 bases. CDR1 is MGHRA and CDR2 is YSYEKL in the germline V gene. This CDR3 is built from 15 residues. The V gene end was trimmed by 2 bases and the J gene end by 8 bases; junction bases not matched to a gene: 11. The CDR3 DNA is TGCGCCAGCAGCCAACCGATGAGGGGGCTAGAAGGCTACACCTTC. Its protein is CASSQPMRGLEGYTF.

This chain connects TRBV4-1 to TRBJ2-7, with D unresolved. The V end lost 0 bases, the J end lost 0 bases, and 12 bases lay between the germline ends. This CDR3 comprises 16 residues. Germline V CDR1 and CDR2: MGHRA, YSYEKL. The CDR3 protein is CASSQDLEQSSYEQYF. The CDR3 nucleotides are TGCGCCAGCAGCCAAGATCTCGAGCAGAGCTCCTACGAGCAGTACTTC.

This clonotype was observed a few times. The chain is built from TRBV9 and TRBJ2-7; the match to TRBD1 covers 9 bases. CDR1 SGDLS and CDR2 YYNGEE come from the germline V gene. This CDR3 has 16 amino acids. V lost 3 bases and J lost 6; bases outside the gene matches: 13. The CDR3 loop reads CASSAQTGGYGGEQYF. In DNA, the CDR3 is TGTGCCAGCAGCGCCCAAACAGGGGGCTATGGGGGCGAGCAGTACTTC.

The V call is TRBV4-3, the J call TRBJ2-1; D may be TRBD1 or TRBD2 (5 bases each). Germline CDR1 is LGHNA and CDR2 is YSLEER. V was shortened by 0 bases and J by 9 bases, with 21 bases between the two germline ends. The CDR3 contains 17 residues. CDR3 coding DNA: TGCGCCAGCAGCCAAGATTGGGGGACCGTACGCCCCGGTGAGCAGTTCTTC. It encodes CASSQDWGTVRPGEQFF.

This sequence joins TRBV12-3 or TRBV12-4 and TRBJ1-2, with 7 bases aligning to TRBD1. The CDR3 has 17 amino acids. V was pared by 3 bases and J by 7 bases, with 17 bases of the junction left unmatched. The CDR3 spells CASSFSVGGPILSGYTF. In DNA form, the CDR3 reads TGTGCCAGCAGTTTCTCCGTAGGGGGCCCTATCCTATCTGGCTACACCTTC.

The rearrangement joins TRBV7-6 to TRBJ2-7, with a possible D match to TRBD2 (5 bases). The CDR3 has 14 residues. Trimming left V 0 bases short and J 3 bases short, with 9 bases between. Per germline, CDR1 SGHVS and CDR2 FNYEAQ. The CDR3 loop reads CASSLARAGYEQYF. CDR3 nucleotide sequence: TGTGCCAGCAGCTTAGCGAGGGCCGGCTACGAGCAGTACTTC.

This clonotype was seen more than once but under ten times. This rearrangement joins TRBV4-1 to TRBJ2-1; D perhaps matches TRBD2 (5 bases). The CDR3 consists of 17 residues. Trimming pared 8 bases from V and 0 bases from J, leaving 20 bases between. Germline V CDR1 and CDR2: MGHRA, YSYEKL. The CDR3 coding sequence is TGCGCCAGCGGTTCTTATGGTAGCGAAAGCTCCTACAATGAGCAGTTCTTC. Translated, it gives CASGSYGSESSYNEQFF.

The rearrangement joins TRBV12-3 or TRBV12-4 to TRBJ1-5; D is unresolved. Trimming took off 3 bases at V and 6 bases at J, with 12 bases between the two ends. This CDR3 contains 14 residues. The CDR3 sequence is CASSFLGLGQPQHF. In nucleotides, the CDR3 is TGTGCCAGCAGTTTTCTAGGTTTGGGTCAGCCCCAGCATTTT.

This clonotype was observed once. This chain joins TRBV3-1 and TRBJ2-1, with 10 bases matching TRBD1. V lost 5 bases, J lost 4 bases, and 5 bases stayed unmatched. Germline CDR1 LGHDT, CDR2 YNNKEL (reference sequence). CDR3 length: 15 residues. The CDR3 protein is CASSDTGQGYNEQFF. DNA of the CDR3: TGTGCCAGCAGCGACACGGGACAGGGGTACAATGAGCAGTTCTTC.

J is TRBJ2-1 and V is TRBV5-8; TRBD1 might be the D (5 bases). V lost 1 base and J lost 8, with 16 bases in between. This CDR3 comprises 15 residues. Germline V gene lookup returns CDR1 SGHTS and CDR2 YDEGEE. The CDR3 region has the DNA TGTGCCAGCAGCTTGCGTCAGGGTATATCGTATGAGCAGTTCTTC. This sequence encodes CASSLRQGISYEQFF.

This clonotype was observed a few times. The chain is built from TRBV5-1 and TRBJ2-7; 7 bases are shared with TRBD2. The V gene end was trimmed by 0 bases and the J gene end by 6 bases; junction bases not matched to a gene: 15. The CDR3 sequence is 17 residues long. Germline CDR1 and CDR2: SGHRS and YFSETQ. CDR3 amino acids: CASSLEGGSVPVSEQYF. The CDR3 bases are TGCGCCAGCAGCTTGGAGGGCGGGAGCGTTCCTGTTTCCGAGCAGTACTTC. Combining the CDR3 with reference TRBV5-1 and TRBJ2-7 gives the whole variable domain KAGVTQTPRYLIKTRGQQVTLSCSPISGHRSVSWYQQTPGQGLQFLFEYFSETQRNKGNFPGRFSGRQFSNSRSEMNVSTLELGDSALYLCASSLEGGSVPVSEQYFGPGTRLTVT.

V usage is TRBV5-1 and J usage is TRBJ2-1; TRBD1 matches 7 bases. The ends lost 3 bases at V and 10 bases at J; junction bases unmatched: 1. Germline CDR1 SGHRS, CDR2 YFSETQ. The CDR3 is 11 amino acids. CDR3 sequence: CASSWGQEQFF. Here the CDR3 DNA reads TGCGCCAGCAGCTGGGGACAGGAGCAGTTCTTC.

This clonotype occurred a few times. The chain couples TRBV29-1 to TRBJ1-1; the D gene is possibly TRBD1 (5 bases). The CDR3 has 10 amino acids. V shed 4 bases and J shed 6 bases, with 6 bases lying between them. The germline CDR1 and CDR2 sequences are SQVTM and ANQGSEA. In DNA, the CDR3 is TGCAGCGTTGTGACAGCTGAAGCTTTCTTT. This encodes CSVVTAEAFF.